These 7 T cell receptor beta chains originate from one sample sequenced in a study of human T cells and chemical hapten exposure. Time point here: patch test 1, 2 weeks after DPC sensitization. Treatment here: therapeutic diphenylcyclopropenone sensitization with weekly scalp DPC. TCRdb ran MiXCR on the RACE reads and lists one entry per CDR3 protein. The repertoire holds about 80,000 distinct CDR3 sequences, with 9% to 12% as singletons. Sequences were derived from whole blood, sampled in connection with sensitization to the hapten diphenylcyclopropenone (DPC). Receptors were obtained from a woman aged 50 to 60 with alopecia areata. Some clones in this sample may be carry-over from other donors' samples.

V usage is TRBV29-1 and J usage is TRBJ2-7, with D possibly being TRBD2 (6 bases). The CDR3 length is 14 residues. CDR1 is SQVTM, CDR2 ANQGSEA, per germline. Trimming pared 3 bases from V and 2 bases from J, leaving 14 bases between. CDR3 DNA: TGCAGCGTTGAGAGGAGGGAGAGTCCCTACGAGCAGTACTTC. Its protein product is CSVERRESPYEQYF.

V gene TRBV12-2 combines with J gene TRBJ1-1; the table's D call of TRBD1 was not tested on the DNA. TRBV12-2 is shown as a pseudogene. The CDR3 runs 16 residues. CDR3 bases: TGTGCAAGTCGCTTTCCCCGAGGGGTCTTCAGATCTGAAGCTTTCTTT. It yields the protein CASRFPRGVFRSEAFF.

V and J are TRBV7-2 and TRBJ2-3; 7 bases are a match to TRBD1. V was clipped by 7 bases and J by 0 bases; unmatched bases: 4. The germline V gene has CDR1 SGHTA and CDR2 FQGNSA. The CDR3 extends over 14 amino acids. This CDR3 is CASKGTASTDTQYF. For the CDR3, the DNA is TGTGCCAGCAAGGGGACAGCTAGCACAGATACGCAGTATTTT.

This chain links TRBV9 with TRBJ2-1; maybe TRBD1 (5 bases). The CDR3 loop spans 15 amino acids. Per germline, CDR1 SGDLS and CDR2 YYNGEE. V lost 3 bases to trimming and J lost 6 bases, with 16 bases between them. Written as DNA, the CDR3 is TGTGCCAGCAGCGAGGGGATCTCGGCGTTCAATGAGCAGTTCTTC. Translated: CASSEGISAFNEQFF.

There are a few counts of this clonotype. V usage is TRBV7-9 and J usage is TRBJ2-6, with 10 bases identical to TRBD2. Germline trimming cut 0 bases from V and 0 bases from J; bases unmatched to any gene: 2. The germline CDR1 and CDR2 sequences are SEHNR and FQNEAQ (reference sequence). This CDR3 has 18 residues. CDR3 sequence: CASSLAGTSVSGANVLTF. The CDR3 DNA follows: TGTGCCAGCAGCTTAGCCGGGACTAGCGTCTCTGGGGCCAACGTCCTGACTTTC.

This clonotype was counted a few times. The chain joins TRBV20-1 to TRBJ2-1; possibly TRBD1 for D (6 bases). The CDR3 is made up of 15 amino acids. The germline V gene has CDR1 DFQATT and CDR2 SNEGSKA (reference sequence). The V gene lost 1 base and the J gene lost 3 bases, with 13 bases spanning the gap. The CDR3 region is CSARAGQSVYNEQFF. DNA of the CDR3: TGCAGTGCTAGAGCCGGACAGAGCGTCTACAATGAGCAGTTCTTC.

A few counts support this clonotype. The V and J genes are TRBV20-1 and TRBJ1-3; 11 bases match TRBD1. The J segment lost 2 bases and the V segment lost 5 bases, leaving 8 bases of the junction unmatched. Germline V lookup: CDR1 DFQATT, CDR2 SNEGSKA (reference sequence). The CDR3 extends over 16 amino acids. This CDR3 reads CSADGGQGATGNTIYF. CDR3 nucleotides: TGCAGTGCTGACGGCGGACAGGGGGCTACTGGAAACACCATATATTTT.